This T cell receptor beta chain was documented in a study of regulatory T cells in long-lasting Graves disease. Arm-PCR of CDR3 regions with iRepertoire HTBI primers generated TCR beta libraries. TCRdb redid the calling of the multiplex PCR reads with MiXCR, one entry per CDR3 protein. Counted here are 500,000 or so distinct CDR3 sequences, around 16% occurring once; the ten biggest clones make up 12%. The CDR3 length is 15 residues. Germline V gene lookup returns CDR1 MNHNS and CDR2 SASEGT. V was clipped by 0 bases and J by 4 bases, with 12 bases between them. This clonotype was seen at least ten times. The time point denotes: newly diagnosed GD, antithyroid drugs for less than 3 months. Scientists built the TCR library using RNA that was extracted from PBMCs. The data also belong to a second study, concerning T cells in Graves' hyperthyroidism and ophthalmopathy.

The TCR sequence derives from a man aged 40-49 years with Graves disease. The source material was peripheral blood mononuclear cells (PBMCs), sampled at new diagnosis, from a patient treated with antithyroid drugs. This sequence joins TRBV6-1 and TRBJ1-2, with unresolved D. The DNA of the CDR3 is TGTGCCAGCAGTGAAGCGCGGTGGCAGTCCTATGGCTACACCTTC. This sequence encodes CASSEARWQSYGYTF.